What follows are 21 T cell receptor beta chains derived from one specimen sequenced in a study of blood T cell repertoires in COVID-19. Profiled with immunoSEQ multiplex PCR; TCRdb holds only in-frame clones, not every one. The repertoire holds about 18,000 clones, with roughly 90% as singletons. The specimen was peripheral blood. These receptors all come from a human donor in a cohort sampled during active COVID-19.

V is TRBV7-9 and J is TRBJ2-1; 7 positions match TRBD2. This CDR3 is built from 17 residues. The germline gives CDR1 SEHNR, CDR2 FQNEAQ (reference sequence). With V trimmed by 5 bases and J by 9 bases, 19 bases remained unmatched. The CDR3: CASSPLGRASPPGEQFF. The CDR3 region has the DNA TGTGCCAGCAGCCCGCTTGGGAGGGCGAGTCCCCCAGGTGAGCAGTTCTTC.

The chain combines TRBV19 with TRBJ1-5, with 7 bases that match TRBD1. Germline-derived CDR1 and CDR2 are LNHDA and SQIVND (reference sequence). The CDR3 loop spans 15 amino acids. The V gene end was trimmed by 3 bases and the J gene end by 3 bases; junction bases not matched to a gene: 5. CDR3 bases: TGTGCCAGTAGTATTTGGCAGGGGGACAATCAGCCCCAGCATTTT. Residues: CASSIWQGDNQPQHF.

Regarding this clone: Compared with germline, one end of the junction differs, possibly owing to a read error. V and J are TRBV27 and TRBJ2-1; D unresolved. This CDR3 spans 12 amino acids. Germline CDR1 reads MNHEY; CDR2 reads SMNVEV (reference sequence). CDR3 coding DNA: TGTGCCAGCAGTGTATCGAGGAATGAGCAGTTCTTC. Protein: CASSVSRNEQFF.

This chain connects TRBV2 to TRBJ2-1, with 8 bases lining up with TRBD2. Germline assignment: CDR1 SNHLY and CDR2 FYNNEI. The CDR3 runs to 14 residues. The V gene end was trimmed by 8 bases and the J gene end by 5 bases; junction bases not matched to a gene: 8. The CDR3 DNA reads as TGTGCCAGCGGACGGGAGGGCAATAACAATGAGCAGTTCTTC. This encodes CASGREGNNNEQFF.

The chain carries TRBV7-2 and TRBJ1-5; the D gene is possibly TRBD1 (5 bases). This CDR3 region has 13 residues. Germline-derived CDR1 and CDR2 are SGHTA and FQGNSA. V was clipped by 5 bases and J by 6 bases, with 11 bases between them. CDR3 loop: CASSDSLSQPQHF. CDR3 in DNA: TGTGCCAGCAGCGACAGTTTAAGTCAGCCCCAGCATTTT.

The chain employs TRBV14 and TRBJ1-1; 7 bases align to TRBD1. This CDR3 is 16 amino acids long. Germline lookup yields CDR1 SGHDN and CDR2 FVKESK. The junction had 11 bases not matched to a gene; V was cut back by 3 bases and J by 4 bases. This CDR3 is CASSHQDRHPITEAFF. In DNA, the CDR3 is TGTGCCAGCAGCCACCAGGACAGGCACCCAATCACTGAAGCTTTCTTT. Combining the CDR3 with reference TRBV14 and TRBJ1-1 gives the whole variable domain EAGVTQFPSHSVIEKGQTVTLRCDPISGHDNLYWYRRVMGKEIKFLLHFVKESKQDESGMPNNRFLAERTGGTYSTLKVQPAELEDSGVYFCASSHQDRHPITEAFFGQGTRLTVV.

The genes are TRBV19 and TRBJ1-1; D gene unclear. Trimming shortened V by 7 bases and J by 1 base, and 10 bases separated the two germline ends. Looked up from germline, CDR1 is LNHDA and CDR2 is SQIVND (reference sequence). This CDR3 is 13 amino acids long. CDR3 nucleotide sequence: TGTGCCAGTACTTGGCAGAAGAACACTGAAGCTTTCTTT. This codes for CASTWQKNTEAFF.

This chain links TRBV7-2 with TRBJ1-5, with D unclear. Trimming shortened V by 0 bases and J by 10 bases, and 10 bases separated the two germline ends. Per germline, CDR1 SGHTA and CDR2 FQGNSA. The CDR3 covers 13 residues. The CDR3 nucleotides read TGTGCCAGCAGCTTAGCGTCGGAGATCCCCCAGCATTTT. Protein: CASSLASEIPQHF.

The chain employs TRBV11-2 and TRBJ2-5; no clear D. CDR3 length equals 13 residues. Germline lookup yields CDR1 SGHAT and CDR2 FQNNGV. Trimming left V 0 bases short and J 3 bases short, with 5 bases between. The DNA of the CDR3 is TGTGCCAGCAGCTTAGATACAAAAGAGACCCAGTACTTC. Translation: CASSLDTKETQYF. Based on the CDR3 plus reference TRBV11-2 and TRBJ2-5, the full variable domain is EAGVAQSPRYKIIEKRQSVAFWCNPISGHATLYWYQQILGQGPKLLIQFQNNGVVDDSQLPKDRFSAERLKGVDSTLKIQPAKLEDSAVYLCASSLDTKETQYFGPGTRLLVL.

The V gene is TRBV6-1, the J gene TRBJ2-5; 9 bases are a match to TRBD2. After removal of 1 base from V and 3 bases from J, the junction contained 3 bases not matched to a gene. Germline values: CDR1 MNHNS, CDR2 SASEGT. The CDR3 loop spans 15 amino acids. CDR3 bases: TGTGCCAGCAGTGAAGGTGGCGGGAGGGAAGAGACCCAGTACTTC. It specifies CASSEGGGREETQYF.

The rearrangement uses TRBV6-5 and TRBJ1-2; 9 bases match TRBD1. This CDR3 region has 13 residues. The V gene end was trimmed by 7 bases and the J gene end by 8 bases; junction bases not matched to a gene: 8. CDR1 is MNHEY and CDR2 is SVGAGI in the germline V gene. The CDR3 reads CASTRTGEYGYTF. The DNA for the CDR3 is TGTGCCAGCACCCGGACAGGGGAGTACGGCTACACCTTC.

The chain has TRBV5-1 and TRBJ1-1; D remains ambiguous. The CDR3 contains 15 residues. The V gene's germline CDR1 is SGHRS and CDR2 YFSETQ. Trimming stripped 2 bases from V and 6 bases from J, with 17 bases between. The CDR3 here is CASSFRAAQRAEAFF. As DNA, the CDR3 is TGCGCCAGCAGCTTCCGCGCCGCCCAGCGAGCTGAAGCTTTCTTT.

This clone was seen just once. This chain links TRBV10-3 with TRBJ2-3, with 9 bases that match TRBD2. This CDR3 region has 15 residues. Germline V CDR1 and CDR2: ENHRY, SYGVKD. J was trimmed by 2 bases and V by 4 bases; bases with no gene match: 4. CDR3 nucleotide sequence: TGTGCCATCAGTGGTAGCGGGAGTCTCACAGATACGCAGTATTTT. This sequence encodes CAISGSGSLTDTQYF.

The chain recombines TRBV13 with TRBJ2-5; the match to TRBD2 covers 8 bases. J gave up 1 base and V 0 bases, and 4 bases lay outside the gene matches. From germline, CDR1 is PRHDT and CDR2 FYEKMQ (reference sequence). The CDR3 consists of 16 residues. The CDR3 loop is CASSLGGLAGQETQYF. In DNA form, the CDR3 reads TGTGCCAGCAGCTTAGGGGGCCTAGCGGGCCAAGAGACCCAGTACTTC.

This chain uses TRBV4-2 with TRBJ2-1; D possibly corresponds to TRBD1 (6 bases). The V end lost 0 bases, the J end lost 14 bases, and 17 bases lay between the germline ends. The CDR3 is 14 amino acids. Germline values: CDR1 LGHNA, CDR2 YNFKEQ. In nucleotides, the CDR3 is TGTGCCAGCAGCCAAGATAGTGGCCGGCAGGGGAAGTTCTTC. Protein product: CASSQDSGRQGKFF.

The CDR3, as DNA: TGTGCCAGCAGCTTCCAGGGATTTCCCGGGGAGCTGTTTTTT. Its translation: CASSFQGFPGELFF. This rearrangement joins TRBV5-6 to TRBJ2-2; maybe TRBD1 (5 bases). The ends were cut back, 2 bases at V and 6 bases at J, with 11 bases in the middle. CDR1 and CDR2 from the germline V gene are SGHDT and YYEEEE. There are 14 residues in the CDR3.

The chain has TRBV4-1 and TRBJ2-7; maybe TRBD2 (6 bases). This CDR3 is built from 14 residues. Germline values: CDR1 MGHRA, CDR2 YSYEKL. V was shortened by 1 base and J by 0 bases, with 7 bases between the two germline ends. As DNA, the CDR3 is TGCGCCAGCAGCCAAGGGGAGGCCTCCTACGAGCAGTACTTC. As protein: CASSQGEASYEQYF.

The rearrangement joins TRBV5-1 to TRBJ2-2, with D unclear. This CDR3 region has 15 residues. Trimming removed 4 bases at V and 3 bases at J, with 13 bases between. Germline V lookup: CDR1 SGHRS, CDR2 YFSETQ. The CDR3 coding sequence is TGCGCCAGCAGCCCCGTAGTGGGCGACACCGGGGAGCTGTTTTTT. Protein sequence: CASSPVVGDTGELFF.

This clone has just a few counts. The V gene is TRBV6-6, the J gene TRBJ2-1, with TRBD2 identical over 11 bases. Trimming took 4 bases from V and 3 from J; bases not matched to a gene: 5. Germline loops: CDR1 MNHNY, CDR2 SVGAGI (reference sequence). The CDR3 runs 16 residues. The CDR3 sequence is CASSFGSGRGYNEQFF. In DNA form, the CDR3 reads TGTGCCAGCAGTTTTGGTAGCGGGAGGGGCTACAATGAGCAGTTCTTC.

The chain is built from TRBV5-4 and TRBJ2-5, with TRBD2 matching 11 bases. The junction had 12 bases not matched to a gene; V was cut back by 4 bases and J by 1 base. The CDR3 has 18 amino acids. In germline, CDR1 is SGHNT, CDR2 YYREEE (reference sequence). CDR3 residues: CASSRRASGGPRQETQYF. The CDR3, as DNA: TGTGCCAGCAGCCGGCGGGCTAGCGGGGGGCCCCGCCAAGAGACCCAGTACTTC. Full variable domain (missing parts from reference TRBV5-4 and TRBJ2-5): ETGVTQSPTHLIKTRGQQVTLRCSSQSGHNTVSWYQQALGQGPQFIFQYYREEENGRGNFPPRFSGLQFPNYSSELNVNALELDDSALYLCASSRRASGGPRQETQYFGPGTRLLVL.

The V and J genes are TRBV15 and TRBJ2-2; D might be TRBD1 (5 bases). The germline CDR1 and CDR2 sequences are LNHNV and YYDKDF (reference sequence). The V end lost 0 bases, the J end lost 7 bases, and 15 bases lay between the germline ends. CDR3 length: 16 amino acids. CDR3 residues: CATSREGQGFSGELFF. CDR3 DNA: TGTGCCACCAGCAGAGAGGGCCAGGGTTTCAGCGGGGAGCTGTTTTTT.